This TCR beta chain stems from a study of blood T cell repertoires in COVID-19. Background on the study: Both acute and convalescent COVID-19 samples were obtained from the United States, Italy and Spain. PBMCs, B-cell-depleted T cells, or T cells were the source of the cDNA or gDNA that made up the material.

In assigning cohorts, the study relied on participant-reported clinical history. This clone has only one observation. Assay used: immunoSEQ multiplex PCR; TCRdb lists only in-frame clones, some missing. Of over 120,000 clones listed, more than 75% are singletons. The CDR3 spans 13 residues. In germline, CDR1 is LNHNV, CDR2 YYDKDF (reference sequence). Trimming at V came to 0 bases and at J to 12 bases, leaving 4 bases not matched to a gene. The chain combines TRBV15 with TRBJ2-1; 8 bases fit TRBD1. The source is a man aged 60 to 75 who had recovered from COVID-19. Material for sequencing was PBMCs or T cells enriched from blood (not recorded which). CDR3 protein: CATSRDRQGRQFF. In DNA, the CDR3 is TGTGCCACCAGCAGAGATCGACAGGGGCGGCAGTTCTTC.